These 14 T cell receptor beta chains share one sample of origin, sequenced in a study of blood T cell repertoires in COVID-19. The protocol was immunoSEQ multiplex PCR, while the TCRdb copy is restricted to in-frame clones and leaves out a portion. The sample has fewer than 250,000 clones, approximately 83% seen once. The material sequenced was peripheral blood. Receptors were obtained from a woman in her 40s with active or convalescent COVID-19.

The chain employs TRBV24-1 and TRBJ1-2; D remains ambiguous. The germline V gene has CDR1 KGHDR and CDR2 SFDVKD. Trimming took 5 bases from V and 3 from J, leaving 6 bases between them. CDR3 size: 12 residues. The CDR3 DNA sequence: TGTGCCACCAGTGTTTCAGACTATGGCTACACCTTC. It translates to CATSVSDYGYTF.

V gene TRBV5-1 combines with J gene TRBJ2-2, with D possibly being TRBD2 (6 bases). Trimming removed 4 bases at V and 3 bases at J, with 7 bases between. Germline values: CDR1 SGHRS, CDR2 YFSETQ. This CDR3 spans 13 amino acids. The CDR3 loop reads CASSREYTGELFF. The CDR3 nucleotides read TGCGCCAGCAGCCGGGAGTACACCGGGGAGCTGTTTTTT.

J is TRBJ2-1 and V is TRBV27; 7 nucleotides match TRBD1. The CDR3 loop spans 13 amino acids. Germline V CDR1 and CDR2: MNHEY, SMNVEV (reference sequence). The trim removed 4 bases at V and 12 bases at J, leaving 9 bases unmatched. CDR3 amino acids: CASSSYPDRMQFF. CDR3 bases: TGTGCCAGCAGTTCCTACCCGGACAGGATGCAGTTCTTC.

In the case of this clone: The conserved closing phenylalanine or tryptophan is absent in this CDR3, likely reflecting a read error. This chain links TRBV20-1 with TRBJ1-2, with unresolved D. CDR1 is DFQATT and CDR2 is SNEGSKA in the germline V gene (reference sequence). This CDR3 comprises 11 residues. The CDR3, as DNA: TGCATCACCCGGGGAATCTATGGCTACACCCTC. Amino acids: CITRGIYGYTL.

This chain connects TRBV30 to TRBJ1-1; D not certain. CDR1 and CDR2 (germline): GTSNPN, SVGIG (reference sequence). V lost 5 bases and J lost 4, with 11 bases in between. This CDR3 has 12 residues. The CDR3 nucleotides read TGTGCCTGGCGCGGATTTGGCACTGAAGCTTTCTTT. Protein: CAWRGFGTEAFF.

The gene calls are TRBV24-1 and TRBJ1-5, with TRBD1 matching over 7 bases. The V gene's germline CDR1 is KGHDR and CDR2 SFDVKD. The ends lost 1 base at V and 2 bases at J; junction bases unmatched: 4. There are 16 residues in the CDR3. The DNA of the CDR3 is TGTGCCACCAGTGATTTCTCAGGGGGTGGCAATCAGCCCCAGCATTTT. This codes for CATSDFSGGGNQPQHF.

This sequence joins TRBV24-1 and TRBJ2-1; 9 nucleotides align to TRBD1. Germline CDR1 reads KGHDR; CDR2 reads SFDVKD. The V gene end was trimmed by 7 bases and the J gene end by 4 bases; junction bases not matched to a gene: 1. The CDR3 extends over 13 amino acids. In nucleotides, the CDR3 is TGTGCCACCAGGGACAGGGGATACAATGAGCAGTTCTTC. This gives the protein CATRDRGYNEQFF.

In DNA form, the CDR3 reads TGCGCCAGCAGTAAACTAGGAACAGATACGCAGTATTTT. Translation: CASSKLGTDTQYF. This chain connects TRBV10-1 to TRBJ2-3, with a possible D match to TRBD2 (5 bases). Germline V lookup: CDR1 WNHNN, CDR2 SYGVQD (reference sequence). The V gene lost 5 bases and the J gene lost 3 bases, with 9 bases spanning the gap. This CDR3 is 13 amino acids long.

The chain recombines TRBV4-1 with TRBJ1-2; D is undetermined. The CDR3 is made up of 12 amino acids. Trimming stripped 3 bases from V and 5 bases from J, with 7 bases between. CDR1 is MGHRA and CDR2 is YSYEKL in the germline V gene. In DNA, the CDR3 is TGCGCCAGCAGCCAGGCCAGGTATGGCTACACCTTC. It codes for CASSQARYGYTF.

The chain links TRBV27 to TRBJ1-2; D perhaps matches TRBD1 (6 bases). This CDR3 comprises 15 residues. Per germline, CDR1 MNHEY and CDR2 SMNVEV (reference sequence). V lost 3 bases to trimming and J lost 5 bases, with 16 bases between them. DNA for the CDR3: TGTGCCAGCAGTTTCCTGGACAGCCTCTCTTATGGCTACACCTTC. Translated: CASSFLDSLSYGYTF.

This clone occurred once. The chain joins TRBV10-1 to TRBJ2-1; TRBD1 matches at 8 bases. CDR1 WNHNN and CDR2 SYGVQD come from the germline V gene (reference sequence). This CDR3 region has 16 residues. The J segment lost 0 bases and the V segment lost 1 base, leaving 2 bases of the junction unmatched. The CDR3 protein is CASSELGTGSYNEQFF. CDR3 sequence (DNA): TGCGCCAGCAGTGAGTTGGGGACAGGCTCCTACAATGAGCAGTTCTTC.

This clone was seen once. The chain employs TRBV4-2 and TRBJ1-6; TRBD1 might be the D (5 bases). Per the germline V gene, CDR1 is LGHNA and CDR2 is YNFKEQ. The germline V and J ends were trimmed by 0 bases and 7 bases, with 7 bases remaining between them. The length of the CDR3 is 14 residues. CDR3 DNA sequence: TGTGCCAGCAGCCAAGAAGGGGCGAATTCACCCCTCCACTTT. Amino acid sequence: CASSQEGANSPLHF.

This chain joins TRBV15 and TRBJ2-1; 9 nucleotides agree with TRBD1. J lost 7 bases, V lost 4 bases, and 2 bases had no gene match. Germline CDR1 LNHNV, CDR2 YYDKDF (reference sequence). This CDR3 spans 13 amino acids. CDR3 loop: CATSIQGANEQFF. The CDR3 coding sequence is TGTGCCACCAGCATACAGGGGGCAAATGAGCAGTTCTTC.

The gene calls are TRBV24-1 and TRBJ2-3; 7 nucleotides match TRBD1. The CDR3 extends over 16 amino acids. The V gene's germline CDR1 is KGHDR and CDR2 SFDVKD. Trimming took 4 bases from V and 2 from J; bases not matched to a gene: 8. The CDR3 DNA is TGTGCCACCAGTGAGGCTGACAGGGTACACACAGATACGCAGTATTTT. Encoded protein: CATSEADRVHTDTQYF.